The rows below give T cell receptor beta chains drawn from one sample of a study of T-cell reconstitution after alpha-beta-depleted transplantation in children. MiXCR, run by TCRdb on the PCR reads, gives a single entry per CDR3 protein. Seen here are 700,000 to 950,000 distinct CDR3 sequences, roughly 15% observed once, and the top ten hold roughly 4.8%. Sequenced material: PBMCs, mostly from graft donor cells, taken 360 days after TCRalphabeta/CD19-depleted stem cell transplant. These receptors came from a male patient aged 10 to 17 who had a stem cell transplant for acute lymphoblastic leukemia, so the T cells may come from the graft donor. The CDR3 runs from the conserved cysteine through the conserved F or W. Each record gives: D gene, V gene, clone size, J gene, CDR3 protein, CDR3 DNA. D genes are given only for firm matches. The listing skips clone size in some rows; elsewhere it reads once, few, many or a size class.

NA,TRBV4-2,NA,TRBJ2-7,CASSQNGYEQYF,TGTGCCAGCAGCCAAAACGGCTACGAGCAGTACTTC
NA,TRBV11-2,few,TRBJ2-5,CASSLGHRETQYF,TGTGCCAGCAGCTTAGGCCACCGAGAGACCCAGTACTTC
TRBD1,TRBV12-3/TRBV12-4,NA,TRBJ1-1,CASRRTGVGVTEAFF,TGTGCCAGCAGACGGACAGGGGTAGGAGTTACTGAAGCTTTCTTT
TRBD1,TRBV29-1,few,TRBJ1-5,CSARTGVSNQPQHF,TGCAGCGCACGTACAGGGGTCTCAAACCAGCCCCAGCATTTT
TRBD2,TRBV12-3/TRBV12-4,many,TRBJ2-3,CASRAGTSSTDTQYF,TGTGCCAGCAGGGCCGGGACTAGCTCGACAGATACGCAGTATTTT
NA,TRBV21-1,few,TRBJ2-1,CASSSYLAGAGNEQFF,TGTGCCAGCAGCTCTTATCTAGCGGGAGCTGGGAATGAGCAGTTCTTC
NA,TRBV20-1,few,TRBJ2-1,CSARGGYLYNEQFF,TGCAGTGCTAGAGGAGGGTACCTCTACAATGAGCAGTTCTTC
TRBD1,TRBV27,many,TRBJ1-1,CASSLTPGQAQAFF,TGTGCCAGCAGTCTTACACCCGGACAGGCTCAAGCTTTCTTT
TRBD2,TRBV5-1,NA,TRBJ2-1,CASSFPRLAGGSNEQFF,TGCGCCAGCAGCTTCCCCAGACTAGCGGGTGGTTCAAATGAGCAGTTCTTC
NA,TRBV12-3/TRBV12-4,NA,TRBJ2-7,CASSFDLAGYEQYF,TGTGCCAGCAGTTTCGACCTAGCCGGGTACGAGCAGTACTTC
NA,TRBV18,NA,TRBJ1-6,CASSQDGNSPLHF,TGTGCCAGCTCACAGGACGGAAATTCACCCCTCCACTTT
TRBD1,TRBV29-1,few,TRBJ2-7,CSVRSRGRNEQYF,TGCAGCGTCCGCAGTAGGGGGCGGAACGAGCAGTACTTC
NA,TRBV5-1,few,TRBJ1-1,CASSLTDLNTEAFF,TGCGCCAGCAGCTTGACGGACCTGAACACTGAAGCTTTCTTT
TRBD2,TRBV20-1,many,TRBJ2-4,CSARTGGPPTKNIQYF,TGCAGTGCTAGAACGGGAGGACCCCCGACCAAAAACATTCAGTACTTC
TRBD2,TRBV12-3/TRBV12-4,many,TRBJ2-2,CASRGLAGYDGELFF,TGTGCCAGCCGTGGACTAGCGGGATACGACGGGGAGCTGTTTTTT
NA,TRBV5-5,many,TRBJ2-5,CASRLGLSASPETQYF,TGTGCCAGCAGATTGGGGTTATCGGCCAGTCCAGAGACCCAGTACTTC
TRBD2,TRBV4-1,NA,TRBJ2-1,CASSQVGRAKGNEQFF,TGCGCCAGCAGCCAAGTCGGGAGGGCTAAAGGTAATGAGCAGTTCTTC
NA,TRBV11-2,few,TRBJ2-2,CASSLEPLGLSNTGELFF,TGTGCCAGCAGTTTAGAGCCCCTCGGACTCTCGAACACCGGGGAGCTGTTTTTT
TRBD2,TRBV12-3/TRBV12-4,NA,TRBJ2-5,CASSSYQRERQETQYF,TGTGCCAGCAGCTCATACCAGCGGGAGAGGCAAGAGACCCAGTACTTC
NA,TRBV5-1,NA,TRBJ1-2,CASSLEGGLGYTF,TGCGCCAGCAGCTTGGAAGGGGGTCTTGGCTACACCTTC
NA,TRBV10-3,NA,TRBJ2-3,CAISVGGRFTDTQYF,TGTGCCATCAGTGTCGGAGGGAGGTTCACAGATACGCAGTATTTT
NA,TRBV29-1,NA,TRBJ2-1,CSVSEVSLNNEQFF,TGCAGCGTCTCTGAGGTATCGCTGAACAATGAGCAGTTCTTC
NA,TRBV20-1,NA,TRBJ1-4,CSARERWGGTNEKLFF,TGCAGTGCTAGAGAACGGTGGGGCGGGACTAATGAAAAACTGTTTTTT
NA,TRBV24-1,NA,TRBJ2-5,CATSDLRGRVQETQYF,TGTGCCACCAGTGATTTGAGGGGGAGGGTGCAAGAGACCCAGTACTTC
NA,TRBV2,NA,TRBJ2-3,CASRVQLSTDTQYF,TGTGCCAGCAGAGTACAGCTTAGCACAGATACGCAGTATTTT
NA,TRBV6-2/TRBV6-3,few,TRBJ1-1,CASGRMNTEAFF,TGTGCCAGCGGACGTATGAACACTGAAGCTTTCTTT
NA,TRBV4-1,once,TRBJ2-7,CASSQSRRTFSYEQYF,TGCGCCAGCAGCCAGAGTCGCAGGACTTTCTCCTACGAGCAGTACTTC
TRBD1,TRBV10-3,few,TRBJ2-3,CAIRRRGGMVIDTQYF,TGTGCCATCCGTCGGAGAGGGGGCATGGTTATAGATACGCAGTATTTT
NA,TRBV11-3,few,TRBJ2-1,CASSFTASVYNEQFF,TGTGCCAGCAGCTTCACGGCTAGCGTCTACAATGAGCAGTTCTTC